This TCR beta chain was identified in a study of CD8 T cells in ankylosing spondylitis. TCRdb re-called the 5' RACE reads through MiXCR, storing one row per CDR3 protein. The data hold about 100,000 distinct CDR3 sequences, with roughly 8.3% observed a single time. Overall study results and limits: Earlier authors reported some of these motif variants in reactive arthritis synovial fluid and blood. Reportedly, significant enrichment of disease-linked clones occurred in matched ankylosing spondylitis synovial fluid.

The germline V gene encodes CDR1 DFQATT and CDR2 SNEGSKA (reference sequence). CDR3 length: 16 amino acids. Trimming cost V 3 bases and J 3 bases, with 19 bases left between them. This clonotype was counted many times. Its antigen is still unknown. Input material: blood, either unsorted or a sorted T cell fraction (not recorded which). This clonotype was sampled from a male donor with ankylosing spondylitis or in good health (not recorded which). The chain joins TRBV20-1 to TRBJ2-3; D gene uncertain. The CDR3, as DNA: TGCAGTGCTAGCGACCCGACCGGAGAGGCTACAGATACGCAGTATTTT. This translates into CSASDPTGEATDTQYF.